This is a list of T cell receptor beta chains from one sample in a study of shared clonotypes between healthy human individuals. Assay used: immunoSEQ multiplex PCR; TCRdb lists only in-frame clones, some missing. Here the sample spans under 2.5 million clones, about nine tenths being singletons. Sequenced input: naive CD4+ T cells from PBMCs. Source of these receptors: a man aged 18-30 years in good health. Some clones in this sample may be carry-over from other donors' samples. CDR3s include the opening cysteine and the closing phenylalanine or tryptophan. Fields, in order: clone size, V gene, D gene, J gene, CDR3 length, CDR3 protein, CDR3 DNA. The D gene is left open where the match is weak. Rows may omit the clone size; those that give it use once, few, many or a size class.

clone size: -; V gene: TRBV28; D gene: -; J gene: TRBJ1-2; CDR3 length: 12; CDR3 protein: CASSLEGNGYTF; CDR3 DNA: TGTGCCAGCAGTTTAGAGGGGAATGGCTACACCTTC
clone size: -; V gene: TRBV21-1; D gene: -; J gene: TRBJ2-3; CDR3 length: 14; CDR3 protein: CASQAGYFTDTQYF; CDR3 DNA: TGTGCCAGCCAAGCGGGATACTTCACAGATACGCAGTATTTT
clone size: -; V gene: TRBV11-3; D gene: -; J gene: TRBJ2-3; CDR3 length: 15; CDR3 protein: CASSLGGSGTDTQYF; CDR3 DNA: TGTGCCAGCAGCTTAGGTGGTAGCGGCACAGATACGCAGTATTTT
clone size: -; V gene: TRBV28; D gene: -; J gene: TRBJ2-7; CDR3 length: 16; CDR3 protein: CASSFTSFRGAYEQYF; CDR3 DNA: TGTGCCAGCAGTTTCACATCATTTCGGGGGGCATACGAGCAGTACTTC
clone size: -; V gene: TRBV5-5; D gene: -; J gene: TRBJ2-3; CDR3 length: 12; CDR3 protein: CASSFGTDTQYF; CDR3 DNA: TGTGCCAGCAGCTTTGGCACAGATACGCAGTATTTT
clone size: -; V gene: TRBV5-1; D gene: -; J gene: TRBJ1-5; CDR3 length: 15; CDR3 protein: CASSLGPLSNQPQHF; CDR3 DNA: TGCGCCAGCAGCTTGGGGCCTTTGAGCAATCAGCCCCAGCATTTT
clone size: -; V gene: TRBV28; D gene: -; J gene: TRBJ1-2; CDR3 length: 13; CDR3 protein: CASRPTGLYGYTF; CDR3 DNA: TGTGCCAGCAGACCCACAGGCCTCTATGGCTACACCTTC
clone size: -; V gene: TRBV27; D gene: TRBD1; J gene: TRBJ2-5; CDR3 length: 21; CDR3 protein: CASRTRDSNIPGYSPQETQYF; CDR3 DNA: TGTGCCAGCAGGACCCGGGACAGCAATATACCCGGTTATTCACCACAAGAGACCCAGTACTTC
clone size: once; V gene: TRBV9; D gene: -; J gene: TRBJ2-1; CDR3 length: 15; CDR3 protein: CASSLQTGYRDEQFF; CDR3 DNA: TGTGCCAGCAGCCTACAGACTGGGTATCGAGATGAGCAGTTCTTC
clone size: -; V gene: TRBV7-9; D gene: -; J gene: TRBJ2-6; CDR3 length: 13; CDR3 protein: CATESSGANVLTF; CDR3 DNA: TGTGCCACCGAGAGCTCTGGGGCCAACGTCCTGACTTTC
clone size: -; V gene: TRBV5-1; D gene: TRBD2; J gene: TRBJ2-5; CDR3 length: 15; CDR3 protein: CASRRGAGETETQYF; CDR3 DNA: TGCGCCAGCAGACGAGGAGCGGGAGAAACAGAGACCCAGTACTTC
clone size: -; V gene: TRBV30; D gene: -; J gene: TRBJ1-1; CDR3 length: 14; CDR3 protein: CAWSVNLRMAEAFF; CDR3 DNA: TGTGCCTGGAGTGTAAATTTGAGGATGGCTGAAGCTTTCTTT
clone size: -; V gene: TRBV19; D gene: TRBD2; J gene: TRBJ2-7; CDR3 length: 16; CDR3 protein: CASSTQAGGAVYEQYF; CDR3 DNA: TGTGCCAGTAGTACGCAAGCGGGAGGGGCTGTCTACGAGCAGTACTTC
clone size: -; V gene: TRBV6-1; D gene: -; J gene: TRBJ2-6; CDR3 length: 14; CDR3 protein: CASRVESGANVLTF; CDR3 DNA: TGTGCCAGCAGAGTGGAGTCTGGGGCCAACGTCCTGACTTTC
clone size: -; V gene: TRBV5-1; D gene: TRBD2; J gene: TRBJ2-1; CDR3 length: 17; CDR3 protein: CASSFWTSGKRDGEQFF; CDR3 DNA: TGCGCCAGCAGCTTCTGGACTAGCGGGAAAAGGGACGGTGAGCAGTTCTTC
clone size: -; V gene: TRBV10-2; D gene: -; J gene: TRBJ1-5; CDR3 length: 17; CDR3 protein: CASSESRWGVGRQPQHF; CDR3 DNA: TGCGCCAGCAGTGAGTCGAGGTGGGGGGTTGGGCGACAGCCCCAGCATTTT
clone size: -; V gene: TRBV28; D gene: -; J gene: TRBJ1-1; CDR3 length: 13; CDR3 protein: CASRGTPGTEAFF; CDR3 DNA: TGTGCCAGCAGGGGAACGCCGGGCACTGAAGCTTTCTTT
clone size: -; V gene: TRBV28; D gene: TRBD1; J gene: TRBJ1-2; CDR3 length: 13; CDR3 protein: CASSWRQGNGYTF; CDR3 DNA: TGTGCCAGCAGTTGGCGACAGGGGAATGGCTACACCTTC
clone size: -; V gene: TRBV2; D gene: TRBD1; J gene: TRBJ1-2; CDR3 length: 12; CDR3 protein: CASVRDREGYTF; CDR3 DNA: TGTGCCAGCGTCCGGGACAGGGAGGGCTACACCTTC
clone size: -; V gene: TRBV11-3; D gene: TRBD2; J gene: TRBJ2-1; CDR3 length: 16; CDR3 protein: CASSPRDSGRGYEQFF; CDR3 DNA: TGTGCCAGCAGCCCCCGAGATAGCGGGAGGGGGTATGAGCAGTTCTTC
clone size: -; V gene: TRBV5-1; D gene: -; J gene: TRBJ1-5; CDR3 length: 15; CDR3 protein: CASSLEGKSNQPQHF; CDR3 DNA: TGCGCCAGCAGCTTGGAGGGGAAGAGCAATCAGCCCCAGCATTTT
clone size: -; V gene: TRBV6-5; D gene: TRBD1; J gene: TRBJ1-1; CDR3 length: 13; CDR3 protein: CASRDRGNTEAFF; CDR3 DNA: TGTGCCAGCAGAGACAGGGGCAACACTGAAGCTTTCTTT
clone size: -; V gene: TRBV28; D gene: -; J gene: TRBJ2-5; CDR3 length: 15; CDR3 protein: CASSDNDPYPRTQYF; CDR3 DNA: TGTGCCAGCAGCGACAACGACCCCTACCCAAGGACCCAGTACTTC
clone size: -; V gene: TRBV9; D gene: -; J gene: TRBJ2-7; CDR3 length: 15; CDR3 protein: CASSVGLASNYEQYF; CDR3 DNA: TGTGCCAGCAGCGTGGGTCTAGCGAGCAACTACGAGCAGTACTTC
clone size: -; V gene: TRBV7-9; D gene: TRBD2; J gene: TRBJ2-5; CDR3 length: 18; CDR3 protein: CASSSIPGLAGEGETQYF; CDR3 DNA: TGTGCCAGCAGCTCCATCCCGGGACTAGCGGGAGAGGGGGAGACCCAGTACTTC
clone size: -; V gene: TRBV5-6; D gene: TRBD2; J gene: TRBJ2-7; CDR3 length: 19; CDR3 protein: CASSIGTSGRATVPYEQYF; CDR3 DNA: TGTGCCAGCAGCATCGGGACTAGCGGGAGGGCCACGGTACCCTACGAGCAGTACTTC
clone size: -; V gene: TRBV9; D gene: TRBD2; J gene: TRBJ2-3; CDR3 length: 14; CDR3 protein: CASSAGLAQDTQYF; CDR3 DNA: TGTGCCAGCAGCGCCGGACTAGCGCAAGATACGCAGTATTTT
clone size: -; V gene: TRBV18; D gene: -; J gene: TRBJ2-5; CDR3 length: 15; CDR3 protein: CASSPQTGPRETQYF; CDR3 DNA: TGTGCCAGCTCACCACAGACAGGACCCCGGGAGACCCAGTACTTC
clone size: -; V gene: TRBV18; D gene: TRBD1; J gene: TRBJ2-7; CDR3 length: 14; CDR3 protein: CASSLEQGTYEQYF; CDR3 DNA: TGTGCCAGCTCACTGGAACAGGGGACCTACGAGCAGTACTTC
clone size: -; V gene: TRBV27; D gene: -; J gene: TRBJ1-1; CDR3 length: 13; CDR3 protein: CASSPGGYGVAFF; CDR3 DNA: TGTGCCAGCAGCCCGGGGGGTTACGGAGTAGCTTTCTTT
clone size: -; V gene: TRBV19; D gene: -; J gene: TRBJ1-2; CDR3 length: 14; CDR3 protein: CASSTGTPINGYTF; CDR3 DNA: TGTGCCAGTAGTACCGGGACACCCATTAATGGCTACACCTTC
clone size: -; V gene: TRBV6-1; D gene: -; J gene: TRBJ1-6; CDR3 length: 17; CDR3 protein: CASSDRRAVGGNSPLHF; CDR3 DNA: TGTGCCAGCAGTGATCGGAGGGCAGTAGGTGGGAATTCACCCCTCCACTTT
clone size: -; V gene: TRBV5-4; D gene: TRBD2; J gene: TRBJ2-1; CDR3 length: 20; CDR3 protein: CASSLDSASGRFKSYNEQFF; CDR3 DNA: TGTGCCAGCAGCTTGGATTCGGCTAGCGGGAGATTCAAATCGTACAATGAGCAGTTCTTC
clone size: -; V gene: TRBV5-1; D gene: TRBD1; J gene: TRBJ2-2; CDR3 length: 15; CDR3 protein: CASSADRGPTGELFF; CDR3 DNA: TGCGCCAGCAGCGCGGACAGGGGGCCCACCGGGGAGCTGTTTTTT
clone size: -; V gene: TRBV12-5; D gene: -; J gene: TRBJ2-3; CDR3 length: 13; CDR3 protein: CASGPTLAGTQYF; CDR3 DNA: TGTGCTAGTGGACCAACCTTAGCAGGCACGCAGTATTTT
clone size: once; V gene: TRBV10-2; D gene: TRBD1; J gene: TRBJ1-1; CDR3 length: 15; CDR3 protein: CASSRAGGSSTEAFF; CDR3 DNA: TGCGCCAGCTCACGGGCAGGGGGCAGTTCCACTGAAGCTTTCTTT
clone size: once; V gene: TRBV28; D gene: -; J gene: TRBJ1-5; CDR3 length: 15; CDR3 protein: CASSWGSYSNQPQHF; CDR3 DNA: TGTGCCAGCAGTTGGGGAAGTTATAGCAATCAGCCCCAGCATTTT
clone size: -; V gene: TRBV19; D gene: TRBD1; J gene: TRBJ1-3; CDR3 length: 17; CDR3 protein: CASIGGLGQSSGNTIYF; CDR3 DNA: TGTGCCAGTATAGGGGGTTTGGGACAGAGCTCTGGAAACACCATATATTTT
clone size: -; V gene: TRBV28; D gene: TRBD1; J gene: TRBJ1-4; CDR3 length: 13; CDR3 protein: CASSPQGGEKLFF; CDR3 DNA: TGTGCCAGCAGTCCACAGGGGGGCGAAAAACTGTTTTTT
clone size: -; V gene: TRBV4-1; D gene: TRBD2; J gene: TRBJ2-2; CDR3 length: 17; CDR3 protein: CASSQDRREGRTGELFF; CDR3 DNA: TGCGCCAGCAGCCAAGATAGGCGGGAGGGCCGCACCGGGGAGCTGTTTTTT
clone size: once; V gene: TRBV28; D gene: -; J gene: TRBJ2-1; CDR3 length: 17; CDR3 protein: CASSLRGGGALAGEQFF; CDR3 DNA: TGTGCCAGCAGTTTAAGGGGTGGCGGGGCCTTAGCAGGTGAGCAGTTCTTC
clone size: -; V gene: TRBV5-1; D gene: -; J gene: TRBJ2-4; CDR3 length: 17; CDR3 protein: CASSLTGQKKAKNIQYF; CDR3 DNA: TGCGCCAGCAGCCTCACCGGACAGAAGAAAGCCAAAAACATTCAGTACTTC
clone size: -; V gene: TRBV6-5; D gene: TRBD2; J gene: TRBJ2-1; CDR3 length: 16; CDR3 protein: CASSYSRWEGYNEQFF; CDR3 DNA: TGTGCCAGCAGTTACTCTAGGTGGGAGGGGTACAATGAGCAGTTCTTC
clone size: -; V gene: TRBV9; D gene: -; J gene: TRBJ1-1; CDR3 length: 15; CDR3 protein: CASSVAGQPVTEAFF; CDR3 DNA: TGTGCCAGCAGCGTAGCTGGACAGCCGGTCACTGAAGCTTTCTTT
clone size: -; V gene: TRBV5-1; D gene: TRBD2; J gene: TRBJ2-7; CDR3 length: 15; CDR3 protein: CASSAPLAGVPEQYF; CDR3 DNA: TGCGCCAGCAGCGCGCCACTAGCGGGAGTGCCCGAGCAGTACTTC
clone size: -; V gene: TRBV7-9; D gene: -; J gene: TRBJ1-1; CDR3 length: 13; CDR3 protein: CASSLAEWSEAFF; CDR3 DNA: TGTGCCAGCAGCTTAGCCGAGTGGAGTGAAGCTTTCTTT
clone size: -; V gene: TRBV5-1; D gene: -; J gene: TRBJ1-1; CDR3 length: 13; CDR3 protein: CASSPAEKGEAFF; CDR3 DNA: TGCGCCAGCAGCCCGGCTGAGAAGGGTGAAGCTTTCTTT